This record looks at one T cell receptor (beta chain) sequence and its context. Its specificity is unknown. The junction differs from germline at one of its ends, possibly a read error. In germline, CDR1 is MNHEY, CDR2 SMNVEV (reference sequence). The CDR3 is made up of 13 amino acids. The PCR employed 60 Vbeta primers together with 13 Jbeta primers. In the original workflow: Approximately 83 million unique TCR beta chains, 8.5 million to 14 million shared, were counted in a later analysis. Profiled with immunoSEQ multiplex PCR; TCRdb holds only in-frame clones, not every one. V and J calls and clone size come straight from that table; D and trimming were deduced from the DNA. Across 100,000 to 150,000 clones, the top ten clones capture roughly 1% of the sample. The data were taken from a study of cytomegalovirus exposure and HLA in healthy donors. Study in general: An earlier analysis found around 100 million unique TCR beta sequences from about 190 million T cells.

Overall study results and limits: According to a later analysis, most TCR beta chains associated with CMV appeared HLA-restricted. Later analysis demonstrated an association between a missense DCLRE1C variant and TCR beta V- and J-gene trimming.

The sequence came from a man younger than 30 in good health and CMV-seronegative. The V and J genes are TRBV27 and TRBJ2-6; the D gene is possibly TRBD2 (6 bases). Sequenced sample: PBMCs. In nucleotides, the CDR3 is TGTGCCAGCAGTTTACCCGGGGGCAACGTCCTGACTTTC. As protein: CASSLPGGNVLTF.